This T cell receptor beta chain was sequenced in a study of T-cell reconstitution after alpha-beta-depleted transplantation in children. This clonotype was picked up a small number of times. Unique molecular identifiers featured in how the TCRbeta library was prepared. In TCRdb, the PCR reads were re-called with MiXCR into one record per CDR3 protein. The profile covers about 540,000 distinct CDR3 sequences, with approximately 20% appearing a single time and about 3.1% taken by the ten largest. With V trimmed by 5 bases and J by 3 bases, 7 bases remained unmatched. This CDR3 spans 14 amino acids. This receptor was obtained from a human donor who donated a stem cell graft to a child with acute lymphoblastic leukemia. The specimen was PBMCs from the stem cell graft donor, collected from the stem cell graft. This sequence joins TRBV12-3 or TRBV12-4 and TRBJ2-7; 7 bases are a match to TRBD1. This chain's CDR3 is CASSPGQDGYEQYF. The CDR3 DNA sequence: TGTGCCAGCAGTCCTGGACAGGACGGCTACGAGCAGTACTTC.